These 23 T cell receptor beta chains originate from one sample sequenced in a study of vaccination effects on CD4 cells after COVID-19. These receptors have no known antigen. Here immunoSEQ multiplex PCR was the method, and the copy in TCRdb shows in-frame clones only, minus some. This table has about 72,000 clones, about 80% appearing once. ViraFEST expansion of antigen-specific CD4+ T cells with viral peptide pools preceded sequencing. An approximately 10-day culture period preceded the isolation of CD4+ T cells. As their vaccination, participants received two doses of either BNT162b2 or mRNA-1273. The sample in question was CD4+ T cells from PBMCs cultured with HCoV-229E spike peptides, obtained after COVID-19 vaccination. Receptor source: a human donor who received a COVID-19 vaccine.

The chain joins TRBV29-1 to TRBJ2-3; no reliable D call. Per germline, CDR1 SQVTM and CDR2 ANQGSEA. The CDR3 sequence is 10 residues long. V lost 1 base to trimming and J lost 9 bases, with 5 bases between them. CDR3 sequence (DNA): TGCAGCGTTGAAGCCATCACGCAGTATTTT. This gives the protein CSVEAITQYF.

This clone was counted a few times. The chain couples TRBV2 to TRBJ2-2; 8 nucleotides line up with TRBD2. Germline V gene lookup returns CDR1 SNHLY and CDR2 FYNNEI. This CDR3 contains 15 residues. V shed 6 bases, J shed 1 base, and the junction held 4 bases outside the gene matches. CDR3 DNA: TGTGCCAGCAGGAGGCTAGCGGGGAACACCGGGGAGCTGTTTTTT. Amino acid sequence: CASRRLAGNTGELFF. Filled out from reference TRBV2 and TRBJ2-2, the complete variable domain reads EPEVTQTPSHQVTQMGQEVILRCVPISNHLYFYWYRQILGQKVEFLVSFYNNEISEKSEIFDDQFSVERPDGSNFTLKIRSTKLEDSAMYFCASRRLAGNTGELFFGEGSRLTVL.

The rearrangement joins TRBV12-3 or TRBV12-4 to TRBJ1-2, with D hard to call. CDR3 length: 13 residues. V dropped 6 bases and J dropped 11 bases, with 19 bases sitting between them. This CDR3 reads CASSHLILGSYTF. In nucleotides, the CDR3 is TGTGCCAGCAGCCACTTAATTCTGGGTTCTTACACCTTC.

This clone was seen once. The chain carries TRBV5-1 and TRBJ2-1; D might be TRBD1 or TRBD2, each matching 6 bases. CDR3 length: 12 residues. V was pared by 0 bases and J by 10 bases, with 8 bases between. Germline V gives CDR1 SGHRS, CDR2 YFSETQ. The CDR3 loop reads CASSLVGGEQFF. In DNA, the CDR3 is TGCGCCAGCAGCTTGGTCGGGGGCGAGCAGTTCTTC.

The chain links TRBV7-2 to TRBJ1-3; D not certain. CDR1 is SGHTA, CDR2 FQGNSA, per germline. CDR3 length: 12 amino acids. Trimming left V 5 bases short and J 5 bases short, with 7 bases between. CDR3 sequence: CASSTDRNTIYF. CDR3 sequence (DNA): TGTGCCAGCAGCACAGACAGAAACACCATATATTTT.

This clone was picked up one time. The chain has TRBV5-6 and TRBJ2-3; the D is unclear. V lost 10 bases and J 0 bases, leaving 6 bases between the germline ends. There are 11 residues in the CDR3. Germline V CDR1 and CDR2: SGHDT, YYEEEE. The CDR3 bases are TGTGCCGTATCTAGCACAGATACGCAGTATTTT. This codes for CAVSSTDTQYF.

The V and J genes are TRBV30 and TRBJ1-5; D remains ambiguous. Germline V CDR1 and CDR2: GTSNPN, SVGIG (reference sequence). CDR3 length: 14 amino acids. Trimming shortened V by 0 bases and J by 3 bases, and 9 bases separated the two germline ends. CDR3 region: CAWSVGGHNQPQHF. CDR3 coding DNA: TGTGCCTGGAGTGTAGGCGGGCACAATCAGCCCCAGCATTTT.

The chain recombines TRBV11-2 with TRBJ1-1; D is ambiguous. Germline V CDR1 and CDR2: SGHAT, FQNNGV. Trimming removed 8 bases at V and 1 base at J, with 14 bases between. The CDR3 runs to 14 residues. CDR3 nucleotides: TGTGCCAGCCGAGGAGGCCCCTGGAACACTGAAGCTTTCTTT. This encodes CASRGGPWNTEAFF.

The chain carries TRBV5-1 and TRBJ2-3; a possible D gene is TRBD1 (5 bases). CDR1 is SGHRS and CDR2 is YFSETQ in the germline V gene. Trimming left V 7 bases short and J 1 base short, with 13 bases between. The CDR3 has 14 amino acids. CDR3 in amino acids: CASLQGTGTDTQYF. The CDR3 bases are TGCGCCAGCTTGCAGGGTACGGGCACAGATACGCAGTATTTT.

The rearrangement uses TRBV5-4 and TRBJ1-5; D gene unclear. The CDR3 contains 13 residues. Germline CDR1 SGHNT, CDR2 YYREEE (reference sequence). V was cut by 0 bases and J by 4 bases, with 5 bases left in between. This CDR3 is CASSLEVNQPQHF. The DNA for the CDR3 is TGTGCCAGCAGCTTGGAGGTGAATCAGCCCCAGCATTTT.

In DNA, the CDR3 is TGTGCCAGCAGTTACGGACAGGGGGCTCGTTACACCTTC. Encoded protein: CASSYGQGARYTF. The chain employs TRBV6-6 and TRBJ1-2, with 11 positions matching TRBD1. V gave up 2 bases and J gave up 11 bases; unmatched junction bases: 4. The germline V gene has CDR1 MNHNY and CDR2 SVGAGI (reference sequence). CDR3 length: 13 amino acids.

V and J are TRBV5-6 and TRBJ1-2; D is ambiguous. V was clipped by 4 bases and J by 6 bases, with 16 bases between them. CDR3 length: 14 residues. Germline CDR1 is SGHDT and CDR2 is YYEEEE. The CDR3 nucleotides read TGTGCCAGCAGCAAGGACGTCCCAAGCCATGGCTACACCTTC. This sequence encodes CASSKDVPSHGYTF.

The rearrangement joins TRBV7-2 to TRBJ2-1, with a weak D call TRBD2 (5 bases). The CDR3 is made up of 15 amino acids. Trimming cost V 5 bases and J 2 bases, with 13 bases left between them. The germline V gene encodes CDR1 SGHTA and CDR2 FQGNSA. CDR3 protein: CASSPDGDPYNEQFF. CDR3 nucleotide sequence: TGTGCCAGCAGCCCAGACGGGGATCCCTACAATGAGCAGTTCTTC.

V gene TRBV5-1 combines with J gene TRBJ2-5; no definite D call. CDR3 length: 15 residues. Trimming shortened V by 0 bases and J by 5 bases, and 14 bases separated the two germline ends. Germline V lookup: CDR1 SGHRS, CDR2 YFSETQ. The CDR3 spells CASSLAPMGDETQYF. The CDR3 region has the DNA TGCGCCAGCAGCTTGGCCCCTATGGGTGATGAGACCCAGTACTTC. The variable domain in full, with the rest retrieved from reference TRBV5-1 and TRBJ2-5, is KAGVTQTPRYLIKTRGQQVTLSCSPISGHRSVSWYQQTPGQGLQFLFEYFSETQRNKGNFPGRFSGRQFSNSRSEMNVSTLELGDSALYLCASSLAPMGDETQYFGPGTRLLVL.

The CDR3 here is CASSYFRSSGETF. The DNA for the CDR3 is TGTGCCAGCAGTTACTTTCGAAGCTCCGGCGAAACCTTC. This chain uses TRBV6-5 with TRBJ1-2; D ambiguous. This CDR3 comprises 13 residues. Deletions cut 1 base from V and 14 bases from J, with 17 bases between. Germline V lookup: CDR1 MNHEY, CDR2 SVGAGI.

The chain's CDR3 is CASSLAGTARAPQHF. In DNA form, the CDR3 reads TGTGCCAGCAGCTTAGCCGGGACGGCAAGGGCGCCCCAGCATTTT. The chain carries TRBV7-2 and TRBJ1-5, with D maybe TRBD1 (5 bases). Trimming stripped 0 bases from V and 9 bases from J, with 15 bases between. This CDR3 region has 15 residues. The germline V gene encodes CDR1 SGHTA and CDR2 FQGNSA.

This clone was recorded a few times. CDR3 loop: CASSLGSGQGAQHSGNTIYF. The CDR3, as DNA: TGTGCCAGCAGTTTAGGGTCCGGACAGGGGGCCCAACACTCTGGAAACACCATATATTTT. The chain has TRBV28 and TRBJ1-3, with 11 bases lining up with TRBD1. This CDR3 spans 20 amino acids. Germline CDR1 and CDR2: MDHEN and SYDVKM. V lost 2 bases, J lost 0 bases, and 12 bases stayed unmatched.

This clone has a single count. For the CDR3, the DNA is TGTGCCAGCAGCCCCGGGACAACTGAAGCTTTCTTT. It is translated as CASSPGTTEAFF. The rearrangement links TRBV3-1 (or the pseudogene TRBV3-2) to TRBJ1-1, with a tentative D call TRBD1 (6 bases). The length of the CDR3 is 12 residues. The germline V and J ends were trimmed by 4 bases and 5 bases, with 8 bases remaining between them. The germline gives CDR1 LGHDT, CDR2 YNNKEL (reference sequence).

The rearrangement links TRBV7-2 to TRBJ1-6; a possible D gene is TRBD1 (6 bases). CDR1 is SGHTA, CDR2 FQGNSA, per germline. The CDR3 totals 14 residues. Deletions cut 4 bases from V and 9 bases from J, with 13 bases between. DNA for the CDR3: TGTGCCAGCAGCTGGACAGTGGGGGGTTCACCCCTCCACTTT. Its protein is CASSWTVGGSPLHF.

This clone appeared a few times. V and J are TRBV7-2 and TRBJ2-3, with TRBD2 as a possible D gene (6 bases). The ends were cut back, 5 bases at V and 4 bases at J, with 16 bases in the middle. Germline CDR1 and CDR2: SGHTA and FQGNSA. There are 15 residues in the CDR3. The CDR3 protein is CASSRTFREADTQYF. The CDR3 DNA follows: TGTGCCAGCAGCCGGACATTTAGGGAGGCAGATACGCAGTATTTT.

The gene calls are TRBV28 and TRBJ1-4; D unclear. Trimming stripped 3 bases from V and 3 bases from J, with 11 bases between. The germline V gene encodes CDR1 MDHEN and CDR2 SYDVKM. The CDR3 has 15 amino acids. The CDR3 DNA follows: TGTGCCAGCAGTTTGCCGGGAGGAGCTAATGAAAAACTGTTTTTT. This translates into CASSLPGGANEKLFF.

This rearrangement joins TRBV10-2 to TRBJ1-5; D remains unclear. The V gene lost 0 bases and the J gene lost 4 bases, with 7 bases spanning the gap. The CDR3 sequence is 14 residues long. Germline-derived CDR1 and CDR2 are WSHSY and SAAADI. The CDR3 reads CASSESTLNQPQHF. CDR3 coding DNA: TGCGCCAGCAGTGAGTCGACACTAAATCAGCCCCAGCATTTT.

The chain is built from TRBV5-5 and TRBJ2-7; D possibly corresponds to TRBD1 (6 bases). Germline CDR1 is SGHKS and CDR2 is YYEKEE (reference sequence). This CDR3 is built from 18 residues. V lost 4 bases to trimming and J lost 3 bases, with 26 bases between them. This CDR3 reads CASSRDFNTGSFHYEQYV. In DNA, the CDR3 is TGTGCCAGCAGCAGGGATTTTAATACAGGGTCTTTCCACTACGAGCAGTACGTC.